This TCR beta chain is from a study of control samples from healthy donors and cancer patients (dated by TCRdb to about 2020). Note on this clone: Its antigen target is currently unknown. No much larger clone is present one base from it, and per-base qualities are unavailable.

The method was the immunoSEQ multiplex PCR assay. In TCRdb, the immuneACCESS table is reduced to in-frame sequences with V and J assigned. These tables do not hold every clone; where another copy was compared, an unresolved V gene accounts for under half, and the others remain unexplained. The sample profile shows under 150,000 clones; roughly 88% of them were found once. The top ten clonotypes cover less than 3.5% of the sample. The cysteine opens and the phenylalanine closes a CDR3 of 17 amino acids. Only the CDR3 DNA is retained, 51 bases long and in frame from the first base. A distance of 10 bases separates the germline ends of V and J, which lose 1 base and 0 bases respectively. CDR1 KGHSH and CDR2 LQKENI were looked up in the germline V gene.

The clonotype was recovered from a man aged 35 to 55 in good health. The source material was blood. This chain joins TRBV18 to TRBJ1-6; no D segment can be confidently identified. The CDR3 protein sequence reads: CASSPRDISSYNSPLHF. The nucleotide sequence reads as follows: TGTGCCAGCTCACCACGAGACATAAGCTCCTATAATTCACCCCTCCACTTT.